Given below is one T cell receptor beta chain in context. Its antigen specificity is not known. No base qualities exist here, and no much larger clone lies one base off it. The sample's time point label is to be understood as: baseline before first vaccination. Vaccinee samples came from UK trials COV001 and COV002, including a single-blind randomized controlled phase 2/3 trial of AZD1222 (ChAdOx1 nCoV-19) in healthy adults. For TCRbeta chain sequencing, PBMC samples were collected from trial participants at day 0 and at day 28 after the second dose. The record originates from a study of T cell responses to AZD1222 COVID-19 vaccine (dated by TCRdb to about 2021). Some background on the complete study: Because spike-specific TCR depth and breadth did not differ between the two schedules, AZD1222 recipients who got a second dose at roughly 4 weeks were pooled with those who got a second dose at roughly 12 weeks. Trial participants were enrolled by age into 18-55, 56-69 and 70-plus year subgroups, with 148, 28 and 57 TCR-sequenced participants respectively. TCR sequencing covered roughly 230 trial participants: 200 to 220 given two doses of AZD1222 and 26 given two doses of MenACWY control vaccine. Overall results and qualifications from the work: CD4 TCRs associated with the vaccine covered the entire spike protein, and the dominant responses were in regions 160-218 and 743-854. Participants were mostly white British, with more females than males. The authors suggested clonal diversity may have been underestimated. The 56-69-year group was small, and its depth increase did not reach significance, likely because of low power. After two AZD1222 doses, both the breadth and the depth of spike-specific TCRs were significantly higher than at day 0 and than in MenACWY recipients. Reportedly, close to half of the unique spike-specific TCRs recognized epitopes lying outside the regions that are mutated in the B.1.351 and B.1.1.7 variants. Only five to seven AZD1222 recipients were SARS-CoV-2 seropositive at baseline, limiting conclusions about previously exposed vaccinees. Because no samples from the day 14 peak response were available, repertoires could be characterized only after the peak T cell response.

The CDR3 regions of human TCRbeta chains were analyzed by immunosequencing. Turning to the authors' computational methods: Repertoire TCRs were checked for matches against a reference library of SARS-CoV-2-specific TCRs that had been generated using the MIRA antigen-specificity platform. Breadth meant the fraction of unique TCRs that were SARS-CoV-2-associated, whereas depth meant the fraction of total T cells that were SARS-CoV-2-associated. Using the MIRA data, each spike-specific TCR was assigned both to the spike region to which the TCR was reactive and to a CD4 or CD8 class. Log10-transformed breadth and depth values were compared by one-way ANOVA with Sidak's multiple comparisons tests. In TCRdb, the immuneACCESS table is reduced to in-frame sequences with V and J assigned. These tables do not hold every clone; where another copy was compared, an unresolved V gene accounts for under half, and the others remain unexplained. That table furnishes V, J and clone size, whereas the DNA furnished D and trimming. The sample table shows 94,000 or so clones, and roughly 90% are seen once. Roughly 25% of the sample goes to the ten largest clones.

From its cysteine to its phenylalanine, the CDR3 spans 13 amino acids. Solely the CDR3 DNA is kept, with 39 bases framed from the first base. Between the V and J ends, shortened by 3 bases and 4 bases respectively, the junction contains 10 bases. Based on the germline V gene, the CDR1 and CDR2 sequences are SGDLS and YYNGEE. The sample in question was peripheral blood, obtained on day 0 of AZD1222 vaccination. The clonotype comes from an adult in good health. The sequence is built from TRBV9 and TRBJ1-1, with the identity of the D gene unclear. The DNA sequence is as follows: TGTGCCAGCAGCGCTAATAGCGGCACTGAAGCTTTCTTT. This is translated as CASSANSGTEAFF.